This paragraph covers one TCR beta chain sequence. Generated by immunoSEQ multiplex PCR, the TCRdb table keeps only in-frame clones and is missing some. The repertoire holds 200,000 to 250,000 clones, with 80% to 90% as singletons. The data derive from a study of blood T cell repertoires in COVID-19. Study summary: Both acute and convalescent COVID-19 samples were obtained from the United States, Italy and Spain.

Participants' own reports of clinical history determined their cohort assignment. Those designated as exposed participants met a COVID-19 case within 2 weeks before study entry. Trimming took off 7 bases at V and 7 bases at J, with 28 bases between the two ends. The CDR3 length is 17 residues. CDR1 and CDR2 from the germline V gene are ENHRY and SYGVKD. The clonotype was recovered from a woman aged 30 to 39 who had been exposed to COVID-19. Sequencing used PBMCs or T cells enriched from blood (not recorded which). The chain is built from TRBV10-3 and TRBJ1-2; D is possibly TRBD1 (6 bases). The CDR3 here is CAIKIPPGGQRLCGYTF. Written as DNA, the CDR3 is TGTGCCATCAAAATCCCCCCCGGGGGGCAAAGATTGTGTGGCTACACCTTC.